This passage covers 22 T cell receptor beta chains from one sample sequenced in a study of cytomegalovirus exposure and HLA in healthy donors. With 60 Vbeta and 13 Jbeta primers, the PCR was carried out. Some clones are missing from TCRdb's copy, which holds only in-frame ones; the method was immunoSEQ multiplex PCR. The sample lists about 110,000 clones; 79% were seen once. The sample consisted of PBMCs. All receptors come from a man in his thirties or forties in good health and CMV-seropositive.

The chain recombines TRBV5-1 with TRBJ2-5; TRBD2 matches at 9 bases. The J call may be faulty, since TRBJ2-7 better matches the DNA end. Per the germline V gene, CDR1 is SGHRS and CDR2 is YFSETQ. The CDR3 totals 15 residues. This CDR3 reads CASSLVASGDYEQYF. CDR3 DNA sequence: TGCGCCAGCAGCTTGGTGGCTAGCGGGGATTACGAGCAGTACTTC.

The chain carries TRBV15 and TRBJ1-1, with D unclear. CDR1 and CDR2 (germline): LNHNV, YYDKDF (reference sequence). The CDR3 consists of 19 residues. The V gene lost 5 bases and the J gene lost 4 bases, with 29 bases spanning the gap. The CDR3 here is CATSPRVSRIRIRPTEAFF. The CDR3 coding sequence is TGTGCCACCAGCCCGAGGGTCTCCCGAATCCGAATCCGCCCCACTGAAGCTTTCTTT.

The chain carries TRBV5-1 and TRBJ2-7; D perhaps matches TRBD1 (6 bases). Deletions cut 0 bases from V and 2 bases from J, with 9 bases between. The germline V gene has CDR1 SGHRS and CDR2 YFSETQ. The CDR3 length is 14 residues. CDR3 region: CASSLGTAAYEQYF. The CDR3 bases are TGCGCCAGCAGCTTGGGGACAGCAGCCTACGAGCAGTACTTC.

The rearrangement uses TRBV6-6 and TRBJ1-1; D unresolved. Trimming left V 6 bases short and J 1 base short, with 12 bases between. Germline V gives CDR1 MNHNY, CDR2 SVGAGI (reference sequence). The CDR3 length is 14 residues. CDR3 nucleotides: TGTGCCAGCAGACTCGGACTCCAGAACACTGAAGCTTTCTTT. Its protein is CASRLGLQNTEAFF.

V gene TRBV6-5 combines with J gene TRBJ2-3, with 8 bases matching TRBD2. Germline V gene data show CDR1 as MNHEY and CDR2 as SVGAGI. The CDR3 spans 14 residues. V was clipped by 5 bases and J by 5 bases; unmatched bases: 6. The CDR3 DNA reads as TGTGCCAGCAGTCGCGGGGGGATGGGAGATACGCAGTATTTT. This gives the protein CASSRGGMGDTQYF.

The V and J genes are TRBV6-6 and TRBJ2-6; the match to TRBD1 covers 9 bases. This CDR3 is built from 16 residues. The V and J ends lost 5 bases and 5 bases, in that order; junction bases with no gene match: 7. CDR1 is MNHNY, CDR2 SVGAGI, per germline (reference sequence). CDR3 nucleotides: TGTGCCAGCAGTACCCCGGGACAGGGAAGGGCCAACGTCCTGACTTTC. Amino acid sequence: CASSTPGQGRANVLTF.

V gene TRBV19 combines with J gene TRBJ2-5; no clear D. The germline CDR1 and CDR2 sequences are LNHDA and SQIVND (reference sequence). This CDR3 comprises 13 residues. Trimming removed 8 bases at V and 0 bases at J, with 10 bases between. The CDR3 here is CASLADNQETQYF. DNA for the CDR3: TGTGCCAGTTTGGCAGACAACCAAGAGACCCAGTACTTC.

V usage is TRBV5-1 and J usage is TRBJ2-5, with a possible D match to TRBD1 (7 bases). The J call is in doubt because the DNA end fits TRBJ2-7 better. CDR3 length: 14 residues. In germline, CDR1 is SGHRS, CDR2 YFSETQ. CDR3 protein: CASSLWSGGYEQYF. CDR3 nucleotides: TGCGCCAGCAGCTTGTGGTCAGGGGGGTACGAGCAGTACTTC.

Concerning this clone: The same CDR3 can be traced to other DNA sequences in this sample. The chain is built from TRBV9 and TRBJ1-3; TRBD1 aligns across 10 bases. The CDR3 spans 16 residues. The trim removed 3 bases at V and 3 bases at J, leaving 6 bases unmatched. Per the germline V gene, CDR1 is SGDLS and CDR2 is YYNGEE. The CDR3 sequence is CASSAGTGEGGNTIYF. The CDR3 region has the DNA TGTGCCAGCAGCGCCGGGACAGGGGAGGGTGGAAACACCATATATTTT.

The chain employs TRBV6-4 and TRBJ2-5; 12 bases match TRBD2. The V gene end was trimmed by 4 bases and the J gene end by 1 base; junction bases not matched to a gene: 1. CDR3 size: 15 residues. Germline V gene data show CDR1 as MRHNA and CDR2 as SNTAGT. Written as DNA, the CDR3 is TGTGCCAGCAGTGCACTAGCGGGGGGCCAAGAGACCCAGTACTTC. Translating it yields CASSALAGGQETQYF.

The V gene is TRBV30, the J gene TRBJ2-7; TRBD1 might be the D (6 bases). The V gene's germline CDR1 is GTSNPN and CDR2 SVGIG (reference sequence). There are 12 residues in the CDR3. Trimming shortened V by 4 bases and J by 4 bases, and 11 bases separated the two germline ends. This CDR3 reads CAWNSGEYEQYF. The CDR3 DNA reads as TGTGCCTGGAACTCAGGGGAGTACGAGCAGTACTTC.

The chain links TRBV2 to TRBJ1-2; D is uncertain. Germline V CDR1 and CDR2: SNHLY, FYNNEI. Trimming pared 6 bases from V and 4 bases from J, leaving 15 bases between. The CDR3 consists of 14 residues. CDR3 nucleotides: TGTGCCAGCAGGCCATCCCAGGTGTCCTATGGCTACACCTTC. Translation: CASRPSQVSYGYTF.

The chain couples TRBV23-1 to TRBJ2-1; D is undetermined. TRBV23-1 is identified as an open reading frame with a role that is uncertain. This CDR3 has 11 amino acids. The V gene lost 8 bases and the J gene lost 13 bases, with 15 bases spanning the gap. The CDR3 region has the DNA TGCGCCAGCCCCGGAGCGTCTGGTCAGTTCTTC. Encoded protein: CASPGASGQFF.

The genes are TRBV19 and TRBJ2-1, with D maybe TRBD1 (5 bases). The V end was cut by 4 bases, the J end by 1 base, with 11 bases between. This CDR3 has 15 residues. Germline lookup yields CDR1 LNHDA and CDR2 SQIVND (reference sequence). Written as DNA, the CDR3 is TGTGCCAGTAGTACAGCCGCAGGGTCCTACAATGAGCAGTTCTTC. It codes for CASSTAAGSYNEQFF.

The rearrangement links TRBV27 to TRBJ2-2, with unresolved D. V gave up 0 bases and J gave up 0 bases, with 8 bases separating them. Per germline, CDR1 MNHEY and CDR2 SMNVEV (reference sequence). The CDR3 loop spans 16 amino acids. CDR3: CASSLSPYTNTGELFF. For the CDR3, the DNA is TGTGCCAGCAGTTTATCTCCATACACGAACACCGGGGAGCTGTTTTTT.

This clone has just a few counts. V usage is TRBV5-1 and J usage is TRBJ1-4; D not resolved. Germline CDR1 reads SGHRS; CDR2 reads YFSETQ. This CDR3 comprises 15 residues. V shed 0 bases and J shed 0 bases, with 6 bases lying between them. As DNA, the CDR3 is TGCGCCAGCAGCTTGGGTGCGCCAACTAATGAAAAACTGTTTTTT. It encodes CASSLGAPTNEKLFF.

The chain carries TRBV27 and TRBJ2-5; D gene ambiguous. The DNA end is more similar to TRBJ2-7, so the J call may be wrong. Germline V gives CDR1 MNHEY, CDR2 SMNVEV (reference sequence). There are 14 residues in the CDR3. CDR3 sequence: CASRGWTGDYEQYF. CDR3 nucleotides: TGTGCCAGCAGGGGATGGACGGGTGACTACGAGCAGTACTTC.

The CDR3 DNA follows: TGTGCCAGCAGCTTAGCCGGGGACTCCTACAATGAGCAGTTCTTC. Amino acid sequence: CASSLAGDSYNEQFF. The chain links TRBV7-6 to TRBJ2-1; a weak D match, TRBD2 (5 bases). V lost 0 bases and J lost 0, with 6 bases in between. Germline V lookup: CDR1 SGHVS, CDR2 FNYEAQ. The CDR3 extends over 15 amino acids.

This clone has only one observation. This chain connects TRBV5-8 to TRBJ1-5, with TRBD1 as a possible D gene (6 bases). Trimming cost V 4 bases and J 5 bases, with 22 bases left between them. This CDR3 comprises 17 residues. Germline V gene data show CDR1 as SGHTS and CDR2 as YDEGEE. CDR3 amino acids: CASSPGRGAPWDQPQHF. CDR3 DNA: TGTGCCAGCAGCCCGGGCCGGGGGGCCCCTTGGGATCAGCCCCAGCATTTT.

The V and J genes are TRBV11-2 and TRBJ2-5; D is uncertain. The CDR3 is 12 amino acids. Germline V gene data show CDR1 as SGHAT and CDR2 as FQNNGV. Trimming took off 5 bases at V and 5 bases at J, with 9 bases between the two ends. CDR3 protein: CASSPERETQYF. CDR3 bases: TGTGCCAGCAGCCCAGAGAGGGAGACCCAGTACTTC.

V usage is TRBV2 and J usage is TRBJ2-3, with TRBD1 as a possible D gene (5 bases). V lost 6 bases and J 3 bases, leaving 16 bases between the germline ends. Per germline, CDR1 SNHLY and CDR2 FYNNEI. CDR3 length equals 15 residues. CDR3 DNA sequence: TGTGCCAGCAGGAACCCCTTGAAGGGGACAGATACGCAGTATTTT. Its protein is CASRNPLKGTDTQYF.

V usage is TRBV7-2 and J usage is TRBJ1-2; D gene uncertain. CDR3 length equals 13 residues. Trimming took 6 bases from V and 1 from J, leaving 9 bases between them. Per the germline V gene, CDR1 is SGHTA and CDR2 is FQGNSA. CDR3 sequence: CASSPVRNYGYTF. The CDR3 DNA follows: TGTGCCAGCAGTCCGGTCCGTAACTATGGCTACACCTTC.